The 18 T cell receptor beta chains presented below share a single source sample, sequenced in a study of blood T cell repertoires in COVID-19 (dated by TCRdb to about 2020). To prepare the library, the immunoSEQ multiplex PCR assay was applied. Here the immuneACCESS table is served through TCRdb, limited to in-frame sequences with V and J called. Missing clones are a known gap in these copies; in checked studies unresolved V genes cover under half, and the rest lacks a known reason. This sample holds around 29,000 clones; approximately 67% were observed only once. Of the sample, roughly 17% is held by the ten largest clones. Sequencing was done on a sample of peripheral blood. The origin of the receptors is a human donor in a cohort sampled during active COVID-19.

The rearrangement joins TRBV5-4 to TRBJ1-2; 7 bases align to TRBD1. Trimming removed 2 bases from V and 7 bases from J; junction bases left unmatched: 5. CDR1 SGHNT and CDR2 YYREEE come from the germline V gene (reference sequence). CDR3 length equals 13 residues. DNA for the CDR3: TGTGCCAGCAGCTTAAGAGGGGGCCTTGGCTACACCTTC. Translating it yields CASSLRGGLGYTF.

The chain carries TRBV19 and TRBJ2-1, with 7 bases fitting TRBD1. The germline V gene has CDR1 LNHDA and CDR2 SQIVND (reference sequence). The CDR3 spans 13 residues. After removal of 5 bases from V and 9 bases from J, the junction contained 7 bases not matched to a gene. The CDR3 reads CASSQRTGVEQFF. As DNA, the CDR3 is TGTGCCAGTAGTCAGCGAACAGGGGTTGAGCAGTTCTTC. Variable domain in full (rest from reference TRBV19 and TRBJ2-1): DGGITQSPKYLFRKEGQNVTLSCEQNLNHDAMYWYRQDPGQGLRLIYYSQIVNDFQKGDIAEGYSVSREKKESFPLTVTSAQKNPTAFYLCASSQRTGVEQFFGPGTRLTVL.

This chain joins TRBV18 and TRBJ2-5, with 9 bases identical to TRBD1. CDR1 KGHSH and CDR2 LQKENI come from the germline V gene. The CDR3 has 15 amino acids. With V trimmed by 3 bases and J by 4 bases, 6 bases remained unmatched. This CDR3 reads CASSPGQGFIETQYF. CDR3 coding DNA: TGTGCCAGCTCACCCGGACAGGGGTTCATAGAGACCCAGTACTTC.

Worth noting for this clone: One end of the junction is discordant with germline, which a read error may explain. The chain recombines TRBV28 with TRBJ2-5, with D perhaps matching TRBD2 (6 bases). The CDR3 sequence is 11 residues long. Germline V gene lookup returns CDR1 MDHEN and CDR2 SYDVKM. CDR3 region: CASSLGGNPHF. For the CDR3, the DNA is TGTGCCAGCAGTTTGGGCGGGAACCCACACTTC.

The V gene is TRBV7-6, the J gene TRBJ2-7; tentative D call: TRBD1 (6 bases). V lost 2 bases to trimming and J lost 6 bases, with 14 bases between them. The CDR3 runs 14 residues. Germline CDR1 and CDR2: SGHVS and FNYEAQ. The CDR3 here is CASSLRQERGEQYF. In DNA, the CDR3 is TGTGCCAGCAGCTTACGACAGGAAAGGGGCGAGCAGTACTTC.

The CDR3 DNA is TGTGCCAGCAGCCCCTTATCGGGGAGAAGTGGCTACACCTTC. Amino acid sequence: CASSPLSGRSGYTF. This chain connects TRBV11-2 to TRBJ1-2; D unclear. CDR3 size: 14 residues. Trimming took off 5 bases at V and 7 bases at J, with 17 bases between the two ends. Looked up from germline, CDR1 is SGHAT and CDR2 is FQNNGV.

The rearrangement links TRBV7-9 to TRBJ2-7; weak D call: TRBD1 (6 bases). The CDR3 consists of 12 residues. Germline CDR1 reads SEHNR; CDR2 reads FQNEAQ (reference sequence). The ends were cut back, 7 bases at V and 6 bases at J, with 13 bases in the middle. CDR3 loop: CASTPLGGEQYF. The CDR3 DNA reads as TGTGCCAGCACCCCCTTAGGGGGCGAGCAGTACTTC.

In regard to this clone: This sample includes further DNA sequences coding for the same CDR3. V and J are TRBV5-6 and TRBJ1-4; D perhaps matches TRBD1 (6 bases). From germline, CDR1 is SGHDT and CDR2 YYEEEE. The V and J ends lost 0 bases and 8 bases respectively, with 11 bases between them. This CDR3 has 14 amino acids. CDR3 loop: CASSLGRGYEKLFF. For the CDR3, the DNA is TGTGCCAGCAGCTTGGGCAGGGGATACGAAAAACTGTTTTTT.

The chain joins TRBV7-2 to TRBJ2-7; possibly TRBD1 for D (6 bases). Germline CDR1 SGHTA, CDR2 FQGNSA. The CDR3 runs 14 residues. V gave up 1 base and J gave up 4 bases, with 11 bases separating them. CDR3 in DNA: TGTGCCAGCAGCTTAGTGGGGGCAGATTACGAGCAGTACTTC. Translating gives CASSLVGADYEQYF.

This clone showed up just a few times. The rearrangement joins TRBV9 to TRBJ2-1; possible D gene TRBD2, 6 bases. The germline V and J ends were trimmed by 4 bases and 9 bases, with 20 bases remaining between them. Looked up from germline, CDR1 is SGDLS and CDR2 is YYNGEE. The CDR3 is made up of 15 amino acids. The CDR3 spells CASSPTPRGTAEQFF. The CDR3 region has the DNA TGTGCCAGCAGCCCGACCCCTCGCGGGACGGCTGAGCAGTTCTTC.

The gene calls are TRBV27 and TRBJ2-7, with a possible D match to TRBD1 (6 bases). Germline V lookup: CDR1 MNHEY, CDR2 SMNVEV (reference sequence). V lost 3 bases and J 5 bases, leaving 11 bases between the germline ends. This CDR3 comprises 13 residues. The CDR3 loop reads CASSFKAGDEQYF. CDR3 DNA sequence: TGTGCCAGCAGTTTTAAGGCAGGGGACGAGCAGTACTTC.

The chain is built from TRBV10-3 and TRBJ2-5, with 9 bases that match TRBD1. This CDR3 is 15 amino acids long. From germline, CDR1 is ENHRY and CDR2 SYGVKD. With V trimmed by 2 bases and J by 5 bases, 6 bases remained unmatched. In DNA, the CDR3 is TGTGCCATCAGTGAGGGCAACAGGGGGCGTGAGACCCAGTACTTC. Translation gives CAISEGNRGRETQYF.

This clone was counted a few times. The V gene is TRBV5-6, the J gene TRBJ1-4; D possibly corresponds to TRBD1 (6 bases). The CDR3 has 15 amino acids. CDR1 SGHDT and CDR2 YYEEEE come from the germline V gene. V was pared by 4 bases and J by 3 bases, with 13 bases between. The CDR3 coding sequence is TGTGCCAGCAGCGCAGGGGCTCGAGCTAATGAAAAACTGTTTTTT. This gives the protein CASSAGARANEKLFF.

This clone was counted only a few times. The chain links TRBV21-1 to TRBJ2-6; the listed D gene, TRBD2, was not tested against the DNA. TRBV21-1 is labeled a pseudogene. The CDR3 length is 17 residues. Here the CDR3 reads CASSTGREISGANVLTF. In DNA, the CDR3 is TGTGCCAGCAGCACAGGGCGGGAAATCTCTGGGGCCAACGTCCTGACTTTC.

The rearrangement links TRBV7-2 to TRBJ1-1, with 8 bases lining up with TRBD1. V gave up 5 bases and J gave up 6 bases; unmatched junction bases: 8. The CDR3 runs to 14 residues. Germline-derived CDR1 and CDR2 are SGHTA and FQGNSA. The CDR3 sequence is CASSPRTGSAEAFF. The CDR3 nucleotides are TGTGCCAGCAGCCCAAGGACAGGGTCGGCTGAAGCTTTCTTT.

This clone was seen only a few times. The chain is built from TRBV25-1 and TRBJ1-5; 7 bases are a match to TRBD1. After removal of 6 bases from V and 4 bases from J, the junction contained 0 bases not matched to a gene. The CDR3 runs 12 residues. In germline, CDR1 is MGHDK, CDR2 SYGVNS. The CDR3 DNA follows: TGTGCCAGCAGACAGGGGAATCAGCCCCAGCATTTT. This codes for CASRQGNQPQHF.

This clone has a handful of counts. CDR3 residues: CATGRGTGVDEQYF. The CDR3 DNA follows: TGTGCCACGGGGAGGGGGACAGGGGTAGACGAGCAGTACTTC. The chain uses TRBV6-5 and TRBJ2-7; TRBD1 matches 10 bases. Germline V gene lookup returns CDR1 MNHEY and CDR2 SVGAGI. The CDR3 spans 14 residues. J gave up 5 bases and V 10 bases, and 11 bases lay outside the gene matches.

The gene calls are TRBV7-2 and TRBJ2-3; the match to TRBD1 covers 10 bases. There are 18 residues in the CDR3. V was clipped by 4 bases and J by 9 bases; unmatched bases: 19. The germline gives CDR1 SGHTA, CDR2 FQGNSA. CDR3 in amino acids: CASSYRGPVTGGIVTQYF. In nucleotides, the CDR3 is TGTGCCAGCAGCTACAGGGGCCCCGTGACAGGGGGCATCGTAACGCAGTATTTT.